One sample yielded the 14 T cell receptor beta chains listed below, sequenced in a study of naive and memory T cell subsets. Study observations and caveats: Especially in CD8 cells, naive repertoires contained a few larger clonotypes, possibly CD45RA-re-expressing memory cells.

Both TRBC1 and TRBC2 were covered by a beta constant-region primer of two equimolar oligonucleotides. Ligated cDNA was amplified by four rounds of PCR with nested alpha and beta constant-region primers and SP2. TCRdb re-called the UMI-ligation and nested PCR reads through MiXCR, storing one row per CDR3 protein. Here the sample spans under 150,000 distinct CDR3 sequences, 15% to 25% being singletons. Their cognate antigens are unknown. The sequencing input was naive CD8+ T cells from blood. These receptors were obtained from a human donor in good health.

This sequence joins TRBV7-6 and TRBJ2-4; D gene ambiguous. CDR1 is SGHVS, CDR2 FNYEAQ, per germline. The CDR3 runs to 14 residues. V was shortened by 0 bases and J by 13 bases, with 16 bases between the two germline ends. The CDR3 bases are TGTGCCAGCAGCTTAGCGACCGAAGTCCCTAGACAGTACTTC. This translates into CASSLATEVPRQYF.

This chain links TRBV14 with TRBJ2-2, with D unclear. Germline V CDR1 and CDR2: SGHDN, FVKESK. This CDR3 is built from 16 residues. Trimming cost V 0 bases and J 3 bases, with 11 bases left between them. The CDR3 nucleotides read TGTGCCAGCAGCCAAGATACGCGGCAGGACACCGGGGAGCTGTTTTTT. It translates to CASSQDTRQDTGELFF. The full variable domain, with the rest looked up from reference TRBV14 and TRBJ2-2, is EAGVTQFPSHSVIEKGQTVTLRCDPISGHDNLYWYRRVMGKEIKFLLHFVKESKQDESGMPNNRFLAERTGGTYSTLKVQPAELEDSGVYFCASSQDTRQDTGELFFGEGSRLTVL.

This clonotype was counted between two and nine times. The V and J genes are TRBV6-6 and TRBJ2-1, with TRBD2 matching 8 bases. Germline V gene lookup returns CDR1 MNHNY and CDR2 SVGAGI (reference sequence). V lost 11 bases, J lost 7 bases, and 16 bases stayed unmatched. CDR3 length: 15 amino acids. The CDR3 loop is CASRSLSSGSNEQFF. The CDR3 DNA reads as TGTGCCTCCCGGTCTTTATCGAGCGGGAGTAATGAGCAGTTCTTC.

V is TRBV6-5 and J is TRBJ2-7, with D hard to call. From germline, CDR1 is MNHEY and CDR2 SVGAGI. V was shortened by 2 bases and J by 3 bases, with 11 bases between the two germline ends. The length of the CDR3 is 14 residues. The CDR3 sequence is CASSYGPFLYEQYF. CDR3 bases: TGTGCCAGCAGTTACGGGCCATTCCTCTACGAGCAGTACTTC.

This clonotype was detected only a few times. The chain is built from TRBV12-3 or TRBV12-4 and TRBJ2-1, with TRBD2 identical over 7 bases. The CDR3 is 17 residues long. V lost 3 bases, J lost 0 bases, and 8 bases stayed unmatched. The CDR3 reads CASSFVLAIFSYNEQFF. The CDR3 nucleotides are TGTGCCAGCAGTTTCGTACTAGCGATATTCTCCTACAATGAGCAGTTCTTC.

The chain carries TRBV6-5 and TRBJ2-7; D remains ambiguous. Germline values: CDR1 MNHEY, CDR2 SVGAGI. Deletions cut 5 bases from V and 5 bases from J, with 13 bases between. The CDR3 spans 13 residues. The CDR3 loop reads CASSPHLPNEQYF. The CDR3 nucleotides read TGTGCCAGCAGTCCCCATTTGCCCAACGAGCAGTACTTC.

Ten or more counts support this clonotype. One end of the junction varies from germline; a read error may be responsible. The genes are TRBV5-1 and TRBJ1-1; D remains unclear. In germline, CDR1 is SGHRS, CDR2 YFSETQ. The CDR3 runs to 13 residues. Written as DNA, the CDR3 is TGTGCCAGCAGCTTGGGAGGAGGCACTGAAGCTTTCTTT. The encoded protein is CASSLGGGTEAFF.

The chain employs TRBV9 and TRBJ2-3; 7 bases line up with TRBD2. There are 16 residues in the CDR3. Trimming at V came to 0 bases and at J to 2 bases, leaving 6 bases not matched to a gene. The germline gives CDR1 SGDLS, CDR2 YYNGEE. CDR3 sequence reads: CASSVEGLADTDTQYF. The CDR3 region has the DNA TGTGCCAGCAGCGTAGAGGGGCTAGCGGACACAGATACGCAGTATTTT.

This clonotype was observed a few times. The chain uses TRBV4-1 and TRBJ2-7; 7 bases align to TRBD1. In germline, CDR1 is MGHRA, CDR2 YSYEKL. The junction had 12 bases not matched to a gene; V was cut back by 3 bases and J by 7 bases. The CDR3 consists of 15 residues. CDR3 residues: CASSHTTGSGPEQYF. In nucleotides, the CDR3 is TGCGCCAGCAGCCACACGACAGGGTCGGGGCCGGAGCAGTACTTC.

This clonotype was observed a few times. CDR3 nucleotide sequence: TGTGCCAGCATTACAGCTGGGGGGAACACTGAAGCTTTCTTT. Protein: CASITAGGNTEAFF. This chain uses TRBV6-2 or TRBV6-3 with TRBJ1-1; possible D gene TRBD1, 5 bases. The CDR3 loop spans 14 amino acids. CDR1 MNHEY and CDR2 SVGEGT come from the germline V gene. V lost 7 bases and J 1 base, leaving 13 bases between the germline ends.

CDR3 DNA: TGTGCCAGCAGCCTGAACCAGGGGACCACTGAAGCTTTCTTT. Amino acid sequence: CASSLNQGTTEAFF. The V call is TRBV14, the J call TRBJ1-1; the D gene is possibly TRBD1 (6 bases). The ends were cut back, 4 bases at V and 4 bases at J, with 13 bases in the middle. The CDR3 extends over 14 amino acids. Germline CDR1 is SGHDN and CDR2 is FVKESK. The full variable domain, rest sourced from reference TRBV14 and TRBJ1-1, is EAGVTQFPSHSVIEKGQTVTLRCDPISGHDNLYWYRRVMGKEIKFLLHFVKESKQDESGMPNNRFLAERTGGTYSTLKVQPAELEDSGVYFCASSLNQGTTEAFFGQGTRLTVV.

The CDR3 loop is CASSQEGSSNQPQHF. Here the CDR3 DNA reads TGCGCCAGCAGCCAAGAAGGCAGTAGCAATCAGCCCCAGCATTTT. The rearrangement joins TRBV4-3 to TRBJ1-5; no clear D gene. The ends were cut back, 0 bases at V and 0 bases at J, with 6 bases in the middle. The germline CDR1 and CDR2 sequences are LGHNA and YSLEER. This CDR3 comprises 15 residues.

This clonotype turned up a few times. This chain connects TRBV12-3 or TRBV12-4 to TRBJ2-5; no clear D gene. The germline V and J ends were trimmed by 3 bases and 5 bases, with 10 bases remaining between them. This CDR3 is 13 amino acids long. The CDR3 sequence: CASSLYTQETQYF. The CDR3 nucleotides are TGTGCCAGCAGTTTGTATACCCAGGAGACCCAGTACTTC.

A few counts support this clonotype. The chain recombines TRBV7-8 with TRBJ1-1; TRBD1 matches at 7 bases. Germline CDR1 SGHVS, CDR2 FQNEAQ. This CDR3 is 17 amino acids long. V dropped 1 base and J dropped 2; count of bases not matched to a gene: 10. Here the CDR3 DNA reads TGTGCCAGCAGCTTAGGAGGGACAGTAGGACAAAACACTGAAGCTTTCTTT. Translated: CASSLGGTVGQNTEAFF.